One sample yielded the 20 T cell receptor beta chains listed below, sequenced in a study of blood T cell repertoires in COVID-19. The assay was immunoSEQ multiplex PCR, and TCRdb's table has in-frame clones only and misses some. In the table there are roughly 39,000 clones, 90% of which are singletons. Material for sequencing was peripheral blood. Receptors were obtained from a human donor in a cohort sampled during active COVID-19.

The rearrangement joins TRBV6-2 or TRBV6-3 to TRBJ2-7, with 9 bases that match TRBD2. This CDR3 comprises 15 residues. Unmatched junction bases numbered 7, after V lost 5 bases and J lost 2 bases. From germline, CDR1 is MNHEY and CDR2 SVGEGT. CDR3: CASSISGRVPYEQYF. DNA for the CDR3: TGTGCCAGCAGTATTAGCGGGAGAGTACCCTACGAGCAGTACTTC.

The rearrangement links TRBV6-2 or TRBV6-3 to TRBJ2-1, with 9 bases fitting TRBD2. The CDR3 loop spans 15 amino acids. V was clipped by 4 bases and J by 2 bases; unmatched bases: 3. Germline CDR1 MNHEY, CDR2 SVGEGT. CDR3 DNA sequence: TGTGCCAGCAGTTTGGGCGGGGGGGCCTACAATGAGCAGTTCTTC. Protein product: CASSLGGGAYNEQFF.

This chain joins TRBV11-3 and TRBJ2-7; no reliable D call. Trimming stripped 1 base from V and 6 bases from J, with 10 bases between. This CDR3 contains 13 residues. Germline CDR1 and CDR2: SGHNT and YENEEA. Here the CDR3 reads CASSLGGTFEQYF. As DNA, the CDR3 is TGTGCCAGCAGCTTAGGAGGCACCTTCGAGCAGTACTTC.

The V and J genes are TRBV5-4 and TRBJ2-3, with D tentatively TRBD1 (6 bases). Germline V gene sequence: CDR1 SGHNT, CDR2 YYREEE (reference sequence). This CDR3 comprises 16 residues. V was shortened by 5 bases and J by 2 bases, with 18 bases between the two germline ends. The CDR3 bases are TGTGCCAGCAGACCGGACAGCACGGTTTACACAGATACGCAGTATTTT. It encodes CASRPDSTVYTDTQYF. The variable domain in full, completed from reference TRBV5-4 and TRBJ2-3, reads ETGVTQSPTHLIKTRGQQVTLRCSSQSGHNTVSWYQQALGQGPQFIFQYYREEENGRGNFPPRFSGLQFPNYSSELNVNALELDDSALYLCASRPDSTVYTDTQYFGPGTRLTVL.

The rearrangement links TRBV11-2 to TRBJ1-1, with a tentative D call TRBD1 (6 bases). The length of the CDR3 is 15 residues. Germline assignment: CDR1 SGHAT and CDR2 FQNNGV. Trimming removed 0 bases from V and 1 base from J, with 9 bases in between. The CDR3 loop reads CASSLDQQGNTEAFF. The CDR3 nucleotides are TGTGCCAGCAGCTTAGATCAACAGGGGAACACTGAAGCTTTCTTT.

J is TRBJ1-5 and V is TRBV28; the match to TRBD1 covers 7 bases. With V trimmed by 6 bases and J by 6 bases, 8 bases remained unmatched. Per germline, CDR1 MDHEN and CDR2 SYDVKM. The CDR3 length is 14 residues. The CDR3 sequence is CASRPTGIGQPQHF. In nucleotides, the CDR3 is TGTGCCAGCAGGCCGACAGGGATTGGTCAGCCCCAGCATTTT.

This sequence joins TRBV28 and TRBJ1-5; the D is unclear. V was cut by 5 bases and J by 6 bases, with 17 bases left in between. Germline loops: CDR1 MDHEN, CDR2 SYDVKM. The CDR3 sequence is 15 residues long. CDR3 residues: CASSPRQGLSQPQHF. In nucleotides, the CDR3 is TGTGCCAGCAGTCCGCGACAAGGTTTAAGTCAGCCCCAGCATTTT.

The chain uses TRBV7-9 and TRBJ2-7; TRBD1 aligns across 7 bases. The germline V gene encodes CDR1 SEHNR and CDR2 FQNEAQ (reference sequence). CDR3 length equals 14 residues. V lost 3 bases to trimming and J lost 4 bases; unmatched junction nucleotides: 6. The CDR3 DNA follows: TGTGCCAGCAGCTTCACAGGGGATGGGTACGAGCAGTACTTC. Translated: CASSFTGDGYEQYF. The complete variable domain, with remaining parts taken from reference TRBV7-9 and TRBJ2-7, reads DTGVSQNPRHKITKRGQNVTFRCDPISEHNRLYWYRQTLGQGPEFLTYFQNEAQLEKSRLLSDRFSAERPKGSFSTLEIQRTEQGDSAMYLCASSFTGDGYEQYFGPGTRLTVT.

J is TRBJ2-2 and V is TRBV7-8; D remains ambiguous. There are 13 residues in the CDR3. V lost 1 base to trimming and J lost 3 bases, with 3 bases between them. Germline V gene sequence: CDR1 SGHVS, CDR2 FQNEAQ. The CDR3 protein is CASSLVDTGELFF. For the CDR3, the DNA is TGTGCCAGCAGCTTAGTCGACACCGGGGAGCTGTTTTTT.

The chain joins TRBV7-2 to TRBJ1-6, with 7 nucleotides matching TRBD1. J gave up 9 bases and V 5 bases, and 7 bases lay outside the gene matches. This CDR3 spans 14 amino acids. Germline CDR1 and CDR2: SGHTA and FQGNSA. CDR3 sequence: CASSVDRVTSPLHF. The CDR3 DNA follows: TGTGCCAGCAGCGTAGACAGGGTTACTTCACCCCTCCACTTT.

This clone ranks as medium-sized. The chain carries TRBV10-3 and TRBJ1-1; D is perhaps TRBD1 (5 bases). V was clipped by 3 bases and J by 8 bases, with 13 bases between them. The CDR3 runs to 13 residues. Per germline, CDR1 ENHRY and CDR2 SYGVKD. In nucleotides, the CDR3 is TGTGCCATCAGTGAATACGAAGCAGGGGAAGCTTTCTTT. Its translation: CAISEYEAGEAFF.

This clone was observed once. The gene calls are TRBV4-3 and TRBJ1-2, with D possibly being TRBD1 (5 bases). In germline, CDR1 is LGHNA, CDR2 YSLEER. With 0 bases removed from V and 5 bases from J, the gap between germline ends came to 13 bases. The CDR3 spans 15 residues. The CDR3 here is CASSQDRSPGYGYTF. CDR3 DNA sequence: TGCGCCAGCAGCCAAGACCGGTCCCCAGGGTATGGCTACACCTTC.

The rearrangement links TRBV5-1 to TRBJ1-2; D may be TRBD1 (5 bases). The CDR3 sequence is 13 residues long. V lost 0 bases and J 8 bases, leaving 11 bases between the germline ends. CDR1 is SGHRS and CDR2 is YFSETQ in the germline V gene. Here the CDR3 reads CASSLGQSGGYTF. The DNA of the CDR3 is TGCGCCAGCAGCTTGGGACAGTCTGGGGGCTACACCTTC.

The chain has TRBV6-6 and TRBJ2-7, with 7 bases that match TRBD1. Trimming cost V 8 bases and J 3 bases; bases outside gene matches: 4. The CDR3 has 12 amino acids. In germline, CDR1 is MNHNY, CDR2 SVGAGI (reference sequence). The CDR3 sequence is CASGQGDYEQYF. The DNA of the CDR3 is TGTGCCAGCGGGCAGGGGGACTACGAGCAGTACTTC.

This chain connects TRBV7-9 to TRBJ1-6, with D hard to call. This CDR3 is built from 14 residues. Germline CDR1 is SEHNR and CDR2 is FQNEAQ (reference sequence). V dropped 1 base and J dropped 7 bases, with 8 bases sitting between them. CDR3 residues: CASSLVASNSPLHF. CDR3 nucleotide sequence: TGTGCCAGCAGCTTAGTCGCGTCGAATTCACCCCTCCACTTT.

This rearrangement joins TRBV27 to TRBJ2-3, with D possibly matching TRBD1 (5 bases). Trimming shortened V by 9 bases and J by 2 bases, and 15 bases separated the two germline ends. Germline V gene data show CDR1 as MNHEY and CDR2 as SMNVEV (reference sequence). The CDR3 is 14 residues long. The CDR3 loop is CASQPGLDTDTQYF. CDR3 DNA: TGTGCCAGTCAGCCAGGGCTCGACACAGATACGCAGTATTTT.

This chain uses TRBV5-4 with TRBJ2-6; D unresolved. The CDR3 length is 16 residues. Trimming left V 4 bases short and J 0 bases short, with 11 bases between. Germline V lookup: CDR1 SGHNT, CDR2 YYREEE (reference sequence). CDR3 DNA sequence: TGTGCCAGCAGCGTGCCGAGTTCCTCTGGGGCCAACGTCCTGACTTTC. Translated, it gives CASSVPSSSGANVLTF.

This clone turned up a few times. This chain connects TRBV10-1 to TRBJ1-5; D is perhaps TRBD1 (5 bases). V was shortened by 1 base and J by 5 bases, with 15 bases between the two germline ends. The CDR3 has 16 amino acids. From germline, CDR1 is WNHNN and CDR2 SYGVQD (reference sequence). This CDR3 is CASSEYLGWGDQPQHF. DNA for the CDR3: TGCGCCAGCAGTGAGTATCTGGGGTGGGGGGATCAGCCCCAGCATTTT.

The chain has TRBV5-6 and TRBJ2-7; TRBD1 agrees at 9 bases. This CDR3 region has 13 residues. Germline CDR1 SGHDT, CDR2 YYEEEE. V lost 4 bases, J lost 12 bases, and 11 bases stayed unmatched. In DNA form, the CDR3 reads TGTGCCAGCAGCCCCGGGACAGGGTTATATGCGTACTTC. Translated: CASSPGTGLYAYF.

The J gene is TRBJ1-3, the V gene TRBV27; 8 bases match TRBD1. V dropped 2 bases and J dropped 7; count of bases not matched to a gene: 4. The germline CDR1 and CDR2 sequences are MNHEY and SMNVEV (reference sequence). There are 14 residues in the CDR3. CDR3 bases: TGTGCCAGCAGTTTAGCAGGGGGCGGTAACACCATATATTTT. Its protein is CASSLAGGGNTIYF.